This T cell receptor beta chain originates from a study of response to subunit inactivated influenza vaccine. This CDR3 is built from 14 residues. Per the germline V gene, CDR1 is LGHNA and CDR2 is YSLEER. V was clipped by 3 bases and J by 5 bases, with 11 bases between them. Findings and limits, study-wide: The authors suggested that every seasonal influenza vaccination recruits few new T cells.

This clonotype was observed a handful of times. Its target is not known. TCRdb reanalysed the RT-PCR reads using MiXCR and keeps one entry per CDR3 protein. The sample contains about 520,000 distinct CDR3 sequences, less than 7.5% of which appear only once. The chain uses TRBV4-3 and TRBJ2-1; D is unresolved. The sequences come from PBMCs from blood, collected approximately 25 months after vaccination. The clonotype comes from a man aged 45 to 75 who received an inactivated influenza vaccine. CDR3 sequence: CASSQAVEDNEQFF. DNA for the CDR3: TGCGCCAGCAGCCAGGCCGTAGAGGACAATGAGCAGTTCTTC.